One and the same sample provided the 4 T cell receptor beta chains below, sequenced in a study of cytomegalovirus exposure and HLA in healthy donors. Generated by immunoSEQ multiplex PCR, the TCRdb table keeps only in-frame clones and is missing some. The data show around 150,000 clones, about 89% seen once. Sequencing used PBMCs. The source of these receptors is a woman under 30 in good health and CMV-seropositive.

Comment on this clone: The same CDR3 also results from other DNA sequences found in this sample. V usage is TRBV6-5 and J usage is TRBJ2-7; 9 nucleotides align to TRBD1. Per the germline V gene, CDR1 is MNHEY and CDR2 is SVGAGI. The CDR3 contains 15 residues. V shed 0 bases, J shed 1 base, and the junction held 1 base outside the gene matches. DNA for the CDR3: TGTGCCAGCAGTTACTCCGGGACAGGGTCCTACGAGCAGTACTTC. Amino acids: CASSYSGTGSYEQYF.

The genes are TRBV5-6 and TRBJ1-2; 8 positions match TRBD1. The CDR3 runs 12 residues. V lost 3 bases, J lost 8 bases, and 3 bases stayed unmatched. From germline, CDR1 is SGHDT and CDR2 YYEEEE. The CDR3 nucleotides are TGTGCCAGCAGCTCGCAGGGGGCAGGCTACACCTTC. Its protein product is CASSSQGAGYTF. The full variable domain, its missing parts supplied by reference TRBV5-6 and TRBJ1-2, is DAGVTQSPTHLIKTRGQQVTLRCSPKSGHDTVSWYQQALGQGPQFIFQYYEEEERQRGNFPDRFSGHQFPNYSSELNVNALLLGDSALYLCASSSQGAGYTFGSGTRLTVV.

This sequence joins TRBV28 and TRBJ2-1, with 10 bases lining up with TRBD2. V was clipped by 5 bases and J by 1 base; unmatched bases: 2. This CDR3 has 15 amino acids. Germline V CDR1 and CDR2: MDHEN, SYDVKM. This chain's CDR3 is CASSPSGRSYNEQFF. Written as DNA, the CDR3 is TGTGCCAGCAGTCCTAGCGGGAGATCCTACAATGAGCAGTTCTTC.

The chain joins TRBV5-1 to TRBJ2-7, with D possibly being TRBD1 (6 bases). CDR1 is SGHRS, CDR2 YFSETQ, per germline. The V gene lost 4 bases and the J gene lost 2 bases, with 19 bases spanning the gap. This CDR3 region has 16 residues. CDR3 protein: CASSRTGSLLPYEQYF. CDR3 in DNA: TGCGCCAGCAGCCGAACAGGGTCTTTGCTCCCCTACGAGCAGTACTTC. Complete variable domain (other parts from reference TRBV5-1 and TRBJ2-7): KAGVTQTPRYLIKTRGQQVTLSCSPISGHRSVSWYQQTPGQGLQFLFEYFSETQRNKGNFPGRFSGRQFSNSRSEMNVSTLELGDSALYLCASSRTGSLLPYEQYFGPGTRLTVT.